Sequencing of this T cell receptor (beta chain) was carried out in a study of prognosis after radiotherapy for stage I lung cancer. Study background: Fourteen of the patients were found to have newly diagnosed primary stage I lung tumors, and several were living with oligometastatic NSCLC after surgical resection of the primary tumor. General study points: Among patients who developed distant metastases, Shannon entropy after stereotactic body radiation therapy was lower.

The CDR3 covers 15 residues. In germline, CDR1 is SGHTA, CDR2 FQGNSA. In this sample, this clonotype turned up many times. The antigen is undetermined. This may be a read error: a much more frequent sequence differs by one nucleotide. The genomic DNA TCR beta CDR3 region underwent two rounds of multiplex PCR. Primers (each specific to one TRBV or TRBJ gene) were used in first-round PCR. TCRdb reprocessed the multiplex PCR reads with MiXCR, giving one entry per CDR3 protein. The data contain over 50,000 distinct CDR3 sequences, 30% to 35% of them singletons. The chain has TRBV7-2 and TRBJ2-7; D possibly corresponds to TRBD2 (5 bases). The sequenced sample was PBMCs, obtained before or after stereotactic body radiation therapy (not recorded which). This TCR derives from a donor aged 50 or older with non-small cell lung cancer. The CDR3 coding sequence is TGTGCCGGCAGTCGACTATTCCCGAGCTCCTACGAGCAGTACTTC. It is translated as CAGSRLFPSSYEQYF.